This record covers a single T cell receptor beta chain. The germline V gene has CDR1 LNHNV and CDR2 YYDKDF (reference sequence). This CDR3 has 18 residues. Trimming took 0 bases from V and 6 from J; bases not matched to a gene: 11. The sample comes from a study of technical replicates of blood from a handful of donors. The assay was immunoSEQ multiplex PCR, and TCRdb's table has in-frame clones only and misses some. The data show over 60,000 clones, 93% seen once. This TCR came from a human donor in good health. The V call is TRBV15, the J call TRBJ2-2; 9 nucleotides line up with TRBD1. The sequencing input was T cells isolated from PBMCs. The CDR3 reads CATSRDTRTGEMAGELFF. The CDR3 DNA is TGTGCCACCAGCAGAGACACCCGGACAGGGGAAATGGCCGGGGAGCTGTTTTTT.